This T cell receptor (beta chain) was recovered during a study of blood T cell repertoires in COVID-19. Study context: COVID-19 samples collected from the United States, Italy and Spain covered acute and convalescent phases. Sample material is recorded as cDNA or gDNA derived from T cells, B-cell-depleted T cells, or PBMCs.

In the original analysis: Researchers report that nucleated cell counts were estimated from reference gene primer amplification. Some clones are missing from TCRdb's copy, which holds only in-frame ones; the method was immunoSEQ multiplex PCR. V and J calls and clone size are copied from that table; D and trimming were computed from the DNA. Of more than 150,000 clones in the sample, roughly 80% were seen once. Exposed enrollees had met someone with a PCR-confirmed or clinician-diagnosed COVID-19 case at some point within the 2 weeks before study entry. The sequence was obtained from a man between 60 and 75 years old who had been exposed to COVID-19. The sample taken for sequencing was PBMCs or T cells enriched from blood (not recorded which).

The CDR3 loop reads CASSFTGSSPGELFF. The CDR3 coding sequence is TGTGCCAGCAGTTTTACCGGGAGTTCGCCCGGGGAGCTGTTTTTT. The chain uses TRBV27 and TRBJ2-2, with D perhaps matching TRBD2 (6 bases). The germline CDR1 and CDR2 sequences are MNHEY and SMNVEV (reference sequence). Between the trimmed V and J ends, which lost 3 bases and 6 bases, there was a span of 14 bases. The CDR3 loop spans 15 amino acids.